These 9 T cell receptor beta chains came from one sample sequenced in a study of CD8 T cells in Susac syndrome. Reverse transcription of about 0.45 to 1 ug RNA was carried out with random hexamers. One entry per CDR3 protein, called by TCRdb with MiXCR from the immunoSEQ multiplex PCR reads. The profile shows some 120,000 distinct CDR3 sequences, roughly 95% of them singletons. Sequenced sample: CD4+ T cells from PBMCs. These receptors originate from a human donor in good health.

This chain connects TRBV28 to TRBJ1-1, with a weak D call TRBD1 (6 bases). Germline loops: CDR1 MDHEN, CDR2 SYDVKM. V dropped 8 bases and J dropped 4 bases, with 14 bases sitting between them. CDR3 length: 13 residues. DNA for the CDR3: TGTGCCAGCCTACAGGGATTGAGCACTGAAGCTTTCTTT. This gives the protein CASLQGLSTEAFF.

The rearrangement joins TRBV3-1 to TRBJ2-3, with 10 nucleotides matching TRBD1. From germline, CDR1 is LGHDT and CDR2 YNNKEL (reference sequence). This CDR3 has 15 amino acids. V was pared by 5 bases and J by 5 bases, with 7 bases of the junction left unmatched. The CDR3 nucleotides are TGTGCCAGCAGCGTCCGGGACAGGGGTAGAGATACGCAGTATTTT. This codes for CASSVRDRGRDTQYF.

The rearrangement joins TRBV5-1 to TRBJ1-2; D unresolved. Trimming pared 4 bases from V and 2 bases from J, leaving 12 bases between. The CDR3 totals 14 residues. Germline assignment: CDR1 SGHRS and CDR2 YFSETQ. The CDR3: CASSPSGENYGYTF. The DNA of the CDR3 is TGCGCCAGCAGCCCCTCCGGGGAAAACTATGGCTACACCTTC.

V gene TRBV7-9 combines with J gene TRBJ1-1; D unclear. Trimming shortened V by 7 bases and J by 1 base, and 10 bases separated the two germline ends. The germline CDR1 and CDR2 sequences are SEHNR and FQNEAQ (reference sequence). The CDR3 covers 13 residues. Written as DNA, the CDR3 is TGTGCCAGCACCGGTTCCGAGAACACTGAAGCTTTCTTT. Protein sequence: CASTGSENTEAFF.

This chain joins TRBV20-1 and TRBJ2-6; a weak D match, TRBD1 (5 bases). Between the trimmed V and J ends, which lost 0 bases and 1 base, there was a span of 7 bases. Looked up from germline, CDR1 is DFQATT and CDR2 is SNEGSKA (reference sequence). The CDR3 runs to 15 residues. CDR3 sequence: CSARDSGSGANVLTF. The CDR3 nucleotides are TGCAGTGCTAGAGATTCAGGGTCTGGGGCCAACGTCCTGACTTTC.

CDR3 in amino acids: CASSSGVVEAFF. The CDR3 nucleotides read TGTGCCAGCTCGTCGGGGGTCGTTGAAGCTTTCTTT. The chain uses TRBV18 and TRBJ1-1; tentatively, D is TRBD1 (5 bases). CDR1 is KGHSH, CDR2 LQKENI, per germline. V lost 6 bases and J 7 bases, leaving 12 bases between the germline ends. The CDR3 consists of 12 residues.

The rearrangement joins TRBV4-2 to TRBJ2-7; 13 bases fit TRBD2. This CDR3 spans 17 amino acids. Germline assignment: CDR1 LGHNA and CDR2 YNFKEQ. V was clipped by 0 bases and J by 2 bases; unmatched bases: 4. CDR3 in amino acids: CASSQDGTSGNTYEQYF. DNA for the CDR3: TGTGCCAGCAGCCAAGATGGGACTAGCGGGAACACCTACGAGCAGTACTTC.

The gene calls are TRBV19 and TRBJ2-2; 12 bases map to TRBD1. The junction had 11 bases not matched to a gene; V was cut back by 6 bases and J by 6 bases. This CDR3 region has 17 residues. CDR1 and CDR2 (germline): LNHDA, SQIVND (reference sequence). CDR3 coding DNA: TGTGCCAGTAGCGGGGACAGGGGGCGCGTTTTGGCCGGGGAGCTGTTTTTT. This gives the protein CASSGDRGRVLAGELFF.

V is TRBV7-9 and J is TRBJ2-5; TRBD1 might be the D (5 bases). The CDR3 runs to 13 residues. Germline V gives CDR1 SEHNR, CDR2 FQNEAQ (reference sequence). V was shortened by 4 bases and J by 5 bases, with 11 bases between the two germline ends. The CDR3 protein is CASSWAGIETQYF. The CDR3 nucleotides read TGTGCCAGCAGCTGGGCAGGGATCGAGACCCAGTACTTC.